The 18 T cell receptor beta chains given below trace back to one sample, sequenced in a study of shared clonotypes between healthy human individuals. The repertoire was sequenced with immunoSEQ multiplex PCR; TCRdb's copy has only in-frame clones and lacks some. Among around 2,100,000 clones, about 95% were seen once, and the ten largest hold less than 1.5%. CD45RO-negative, CCR7-positively selected cells formed the naive CD8 fraction, excluding terminally differentiated effector memory CD45RA+ cells. Sequenced sample: naive CD8+ T cells sorted from blood. These TCRs come from a man younger than 30 in good health.

The J gene is TRBJ2-1, the V gene TRBV7-2; D possibly corresponds to TRBD2 (6 bases). CDR1 and CDR2 (germline): SGHTA, FQGNSA. V gave up 5 bases and J gave up 4 bases, with 12 bases separating them. This CDR3 contains 14 residues. The CDR3 sequence: CASSIMGLYNEQFF. DNA for the CDR3: TGTGCCAGCAGCATCATGGGACTGTACAATGAGCAGTTCTTC.

The rearrangement joins TRBV10-1 to TRBJ1-1; D possibly corresponds to TRBD1 (6 bases). Trimming stripped 0 bases from V and 5 bases from J, with 13 bases between. CDR1 and CDR2 (germline): WNHNN, SYGVQD (reference sequence). The CDR3 has 15 residues. The CDR3 DNA sequence: TGCGCCAGCAGTGAGTCGCAGGGGTTGGGTACTGAAGCTTTCTTT. It specifies CASSESQGLGTEAFF.

V gene TRBV7-8 combines with J gene TRBJ1-2; TRBD1 aligns across 7 bases. The CDR3 contains 15 residues. Germline CDR1 and CDR2: SGHVS and FQNEAQ. Trimming at V came to 1 base and at J to 4 bases, leaving 6 bases not matched to a gene. CDR3 sequence reads: CASSLEWDRGYGYTF. The CDR3, as DNA: TGTGCCAGCAGCTTAGAGTGGGACAGAGGCTATGGCTACACCTTC.

The J gene is TRBJ2-2, the V gene TRBV11-2; D unclear. The V and J ends lost 1 base and 3 bases respectively, with 9 bases between them. The CDR3 runs 15 residues. Germline CDR1 and CDR2: SGHAT and FQNNGV. Here the CDR3 DNA reads TGTGCCAGCAGCTTAGTTCAGGCGGACACCGGGGAGCTGTTTTTT. It yields the protein CASSLVQADTGELFF.

The chain is built from TRBV7-9 and TRBJ1-2; 7 bases fit TRBD1. The V gene's germline CDR1 is SEHNR and CDR2 FQNEAQ (reference sequence). J gave up 0 bases and V 7 bases, and 11 bases lay outside the gene matches. This CDR3 is 16 amino acids long. Here the CDR3 reads CASMGSTGETNYGYTF. CDR3 nucleotide sequence: TGTGCCAGCATGGGGAGTACAGGGGAGACTAACTATGGCTACACCTTC.

The chain couples TRBV28 to TRBJ2-1, with D perhaps TRBD2 (6 bases). CDR1 and CDR2 from the germline V gene are MDHEN and SYDVKM. This CDR3 has 13 amino acids. V was clipped by 5 bases and J by 7 bases, with 12 bases between them. CDR3 nucleotides: TGTGCCAGCAGTCTACGGGAGTGGAATGAGCAGTTCTTC. It is translated as CASSLREWNEQFF.

The chain links TRBV4-1 to TRBJ2-1; 9 nucleotides align to TRBD1. The length of the CDR3 is 17 residues. Germline CDR1 is MGHRA and CDR2 is YSYEKL. V lost 2 bases, J lost 9 bases, and 14 bases stayed unmatched. The CDR3 nucleotides read TGCGCCAGCAGCCAACTCCCGGGACAGGGACATCAAGCTGAGCAGTTCTTC. Its protein product is CASSQLPGQGHQAEQFF.

This clone came up once. The rearrangement uses TRBV28 and TRBJ1-5; no definite D call. This CDR3 region has 14 residues. The germline V gene encodes CDR1 MDHEN and CDR2 SYDVKM. Trimming pared 3 bases from V and 7 bases from J, leaving 13 bases between. CDR3 sequence (DNA): TGTGCCAGCAGTTTCGGATTTTCGGGACAGCCCCAGCATTTT. This translates into CASSFGFSGQPQHF.

The rearrangement links TRBV5-1 to TRBJ1-1; the D gene is possibly TRBD1 (5 bases). CDR1 is SGHRS and CDR2 is YFSETQ in the germline V gene. The CDR3 is 14 residues long. The V and J ends lost 0 bases and 5 bases respectively, with 11 bases between them. The CDR3 here is CASSLALWGTEAFF. The CDR3 DNA sequence: TGCGCCAGCAGCTTGGCCCTCTGGGGGACTGAAGCTTTCTTT.

Points on this clone: Other nucleotide sequences from this sample produce the same CDR3. The rearrangement links TRBV5-1 to TRBJ2-7; no reliable D call. Per germline, CDR1 SGHRS and CDR2 YFSETQ. V lost 0 bases and J lost 6, with 7 bases in between. The CDR3 has 12 amino acids. The CDR3 DNA follows: TGCGCCAGCAGCTTGGTAGGTGGCGAGCAGTACTTC. Translating gives CASSLVGGEQYF.

The rearrangement links TRBV7-9 to TRBJ1-1; D call uncertain. The V end was cut by 3 bases, the J end by 7 bases, with 9 bases between. Germline V CDR1 and CDR2: SEHNR, FQNEAQ (reference sequence). This CDR3 has 12 residues. CDR3 sequence (DNA): TGTGCCAGCAGCTTGCTCGGTCTTGAAGCTTTCTTT. It is translated as CASSLLGLEAFF.

The chain combines TRBV11-2 with TRBJ2-5, with 7 bases fitting TRBD2. V was pared by 1 base and J by 4 bases, with 12 bases of the junction left unmatched. The length of the CDR3 is 17 residues. CDR1 SGHAT and CDR2 FQNNGV come from the germline V gene. The CDR3 DNA is TGTGCCAGCAGCTTAGGTTCTAGCGGCCCCATAGGAGAGACCCAGTACTTC. Its protein product is CASSLGSSGPIGETQYF.

The V and J genes are TRBV5-1 and TRBJ1-1; TRBD1 aligns across 7 bases. V trimming: 3 bases; J trimming: 0 bases; junction bases outside the gene matches: 5. CDR1 is SGHRS and CDR2 is YFSETQ in the germline V gene. The CDR3 extends over 15 amino acids. CDR3 sequence: CASSYQTGVNTEAFF. In nucleotides, the CDR3 is TGCGCCAGCAGCTATCAAACAGGGGTGAACACTGAAGCTTTCTTT.

The rearrangement joins TRBV5-1 to TRBJ2-3; TRBD2 might be the D (6 bases). Between the trimmed V and J ends, which lost 1 base and 2 bases, there was a span of 11 bases. This CDR3 comprises 15 residues. Germline loops: CDR1 SGHRS, CDR2 YFSETQ. The CDR3 reads CASSLFSGATDTQYF. CDR3 DNA: TGCGCCAGCAGCTTGTTTAGCGGAGCCACAGATACGCAGTATTTT.

The chain uses TRBV4-1 and TRBJ2-7, with 12 bases that match TRBD2. Germline CDR1 and CDR2: MGHRA and YSYEKL. This CDR3 spans 16 amino acids. Trimming cost V 4 bases and J 4 bases; bases outside gene matches: 8. The CDR3 here is CASSLRLAGEQYEQYF. The CDR3 DNA follows: TGCGCCAGCAGCCTCCGACTAGCGGGAGAGCAGTACGAGCAGTACTTC.

This chain links TRBV2 with TRBJ2-3; TRBD2 is a possible D gene (7 bases). The CDR3 extends over 15 amino acids. Germline loops: CDR1 SNHLY, CDR2 FYNNEI. The V end was cut by 2 bases, the J end by 5 bases, with 14 bases between. The chain's CDR3 is CASSEKWGGLDTQYF. The CDR3 nucleotides read TGTGCCAGCAGTGAAAAGTGGGGGGGCTTAGATACGCAGTATTTT.

The chain couples TRBV13 to TRBJ2-7; 8 nucleotides agree with TRBD1. Germline loops: CDR1 PRHDT, CDR2 FYEKMQ (reference sequence). V shed 1 base, J shed 5 bases, and the junction held 10 bases outside the gene matches. This CDR3 is 16 amino acids long. The CDR3 nucleotides are TGTGCCAGCAGCTTAGATGGCTCGGGACAGGCCAACGAGCAGTACTTC. Amino acid sequence: CASSLDGSGQANEQYF.

The J gene is TRBJ2-7, the V gene TRBV5-4; maybe TRBD1 (5 bases). The germline gives CDR1 SGHNT, CDR2 YYREEE (reference sequence). This CDR3 region has 13 residues. Between the trimmed V and J ends, which lost 0 bases and 7 bases, there was a span of 11 bases. The CDR3 loop is CASSLGQPGEQYF. DNA for the CDR3: TGTGCCAGCAGCTTGGGACAGCCTGGGGAGCAGTACTTC. The entire variable domain, with the rest obtained from reference TRBV5-4 and TRBJ2-7, is as follows: ETGVTQSPTHLIKTRGQQVTLRCSSQSGHNTVSWYQQALGQGPQFIFQYYREEENGRGNFPPRFSGLQFPNYSSELNVNALELDDSALYLCASSLGQPGEQYFGPGTRLTVT.